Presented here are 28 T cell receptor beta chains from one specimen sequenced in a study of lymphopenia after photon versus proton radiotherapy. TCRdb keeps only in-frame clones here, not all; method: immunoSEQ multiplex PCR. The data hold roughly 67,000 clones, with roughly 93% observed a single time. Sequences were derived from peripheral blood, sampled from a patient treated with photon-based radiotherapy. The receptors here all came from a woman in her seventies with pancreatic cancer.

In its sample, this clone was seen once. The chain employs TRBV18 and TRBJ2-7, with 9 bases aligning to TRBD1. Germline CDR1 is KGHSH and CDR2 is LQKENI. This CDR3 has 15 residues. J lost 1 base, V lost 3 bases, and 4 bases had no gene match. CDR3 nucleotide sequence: TGTGCCAGCTCACCTCTTGGACAGGGGTCCTACGAGCAGTACTTC. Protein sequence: CASSPLGQGSYEQYF. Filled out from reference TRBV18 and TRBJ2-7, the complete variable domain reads NAGVMQNPRHLVRRRGQEARLRCSPMKGHSHVYWYRQLPEEGLKFMVYLQKENIIDESGMPKERFSAEFPKEGPSILRIQQVVRGDSAAYFCASSPLGQGSYEQYFGPGTRLTVT.

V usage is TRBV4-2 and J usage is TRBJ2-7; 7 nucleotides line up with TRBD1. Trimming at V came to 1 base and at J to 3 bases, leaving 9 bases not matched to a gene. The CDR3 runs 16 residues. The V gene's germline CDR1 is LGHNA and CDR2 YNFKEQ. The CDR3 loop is CASSQATGTASYEQYF. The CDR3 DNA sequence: TGTGCCAGCAGCCAAGCGACCGGGACAGCAAGCTACGAGCAGTACTTC.

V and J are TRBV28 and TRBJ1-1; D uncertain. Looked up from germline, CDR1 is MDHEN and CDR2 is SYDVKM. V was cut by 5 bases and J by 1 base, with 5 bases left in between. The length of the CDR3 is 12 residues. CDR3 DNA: TGTGCCAGCAGTCCAGGGAACACTGAAGCTTTCTTT. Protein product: CASSPGNTEAFF.

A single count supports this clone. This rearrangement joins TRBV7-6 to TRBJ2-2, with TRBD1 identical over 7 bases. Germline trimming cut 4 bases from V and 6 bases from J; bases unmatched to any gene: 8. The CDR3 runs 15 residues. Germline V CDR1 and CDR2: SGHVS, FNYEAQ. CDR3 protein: CASSYSGGLSGELFF. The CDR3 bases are TGTGCCAGCAGCTACTCAGGGGGTTTATCCGGGGAGCTGTTTTTT.

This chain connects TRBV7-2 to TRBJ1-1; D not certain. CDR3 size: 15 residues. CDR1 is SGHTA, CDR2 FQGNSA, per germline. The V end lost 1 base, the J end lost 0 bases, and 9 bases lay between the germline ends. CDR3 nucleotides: TGTGCCAGCAGCTTAGAGGGCCAGGTGAACACTGAAGCTTTCTTT. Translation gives CASSLEGQVNTEAFF.

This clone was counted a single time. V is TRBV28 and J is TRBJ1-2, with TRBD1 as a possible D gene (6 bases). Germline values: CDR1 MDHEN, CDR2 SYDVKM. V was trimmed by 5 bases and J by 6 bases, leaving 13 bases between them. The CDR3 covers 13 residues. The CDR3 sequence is CASSLQGKDGYTF. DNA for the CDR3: TGTGCCAGCAGTCTACAGGGTAAGGATGGCTACACCTTC.

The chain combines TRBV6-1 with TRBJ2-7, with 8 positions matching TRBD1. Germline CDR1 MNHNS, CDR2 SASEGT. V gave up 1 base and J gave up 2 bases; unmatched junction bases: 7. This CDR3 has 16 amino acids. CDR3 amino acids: CASSEDWTGRTYEQYF. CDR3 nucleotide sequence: TGTGCCAGCAGTGAAGATTGGACAGGGCGAACCTACGAGCAGTACTTC.

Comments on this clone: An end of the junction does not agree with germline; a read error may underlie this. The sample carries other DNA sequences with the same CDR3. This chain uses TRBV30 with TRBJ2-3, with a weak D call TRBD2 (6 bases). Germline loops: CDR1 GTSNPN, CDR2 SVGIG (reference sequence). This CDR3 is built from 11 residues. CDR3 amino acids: CAWSRRDTQYF. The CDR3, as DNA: TGTGCCTGGAGTCGGCGGGATACACAGTATTTT.

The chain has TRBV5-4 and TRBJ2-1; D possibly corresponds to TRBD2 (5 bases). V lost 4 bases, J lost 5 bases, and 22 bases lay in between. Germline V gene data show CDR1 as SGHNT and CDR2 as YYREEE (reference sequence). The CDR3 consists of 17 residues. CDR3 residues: CASSPTLGGLQNNEQFF. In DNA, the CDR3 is TGTGCCAGCAGCCCCACATTAGGAGGCCTCCAAAACAATGAGCAGTTCTTC.

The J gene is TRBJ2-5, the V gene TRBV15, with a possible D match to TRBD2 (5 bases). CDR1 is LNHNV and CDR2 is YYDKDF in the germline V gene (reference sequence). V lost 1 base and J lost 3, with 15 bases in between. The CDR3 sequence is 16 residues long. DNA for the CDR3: TGTGCCACCAGCAGAGTTGGTATCCGGGAAAAAGAGACCCAGTACTTC. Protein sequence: CATSRVGIREKETQYF.

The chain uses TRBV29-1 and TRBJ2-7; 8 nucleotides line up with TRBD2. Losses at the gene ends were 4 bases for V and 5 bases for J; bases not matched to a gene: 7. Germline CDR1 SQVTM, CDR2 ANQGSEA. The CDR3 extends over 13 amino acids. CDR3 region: CSVGGVAGNEQYF. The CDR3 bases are TGCAGCGTTGGCGGGGTAGCGGGAAACGAGCAGTACTTC.

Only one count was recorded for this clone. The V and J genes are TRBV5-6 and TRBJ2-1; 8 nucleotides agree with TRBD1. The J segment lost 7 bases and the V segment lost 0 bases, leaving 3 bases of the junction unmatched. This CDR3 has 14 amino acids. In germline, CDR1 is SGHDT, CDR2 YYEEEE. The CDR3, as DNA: TGTGCCAGCAGCTTGGTCGACAGGGGAAATGAGCAGTTCTTC. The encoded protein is CASSLVDRGNEQFF.

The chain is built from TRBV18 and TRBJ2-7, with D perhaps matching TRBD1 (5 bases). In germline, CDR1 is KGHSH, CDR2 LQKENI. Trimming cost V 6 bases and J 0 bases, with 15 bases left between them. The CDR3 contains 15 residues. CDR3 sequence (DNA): TGTGCCAGCTCGTTAGCCCAGGGAAGCTCCTACGAGCAGTACTTC. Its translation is CASSLAQGSSYEQYF.

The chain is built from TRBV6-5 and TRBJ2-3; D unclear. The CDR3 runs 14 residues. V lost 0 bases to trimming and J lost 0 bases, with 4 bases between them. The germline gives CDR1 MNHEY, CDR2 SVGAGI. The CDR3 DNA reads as TGTGCCAGCAGTTACTCCCCTAGCACAGATACGCAGTATTTT. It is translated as CASSYSPSTDTQYF.

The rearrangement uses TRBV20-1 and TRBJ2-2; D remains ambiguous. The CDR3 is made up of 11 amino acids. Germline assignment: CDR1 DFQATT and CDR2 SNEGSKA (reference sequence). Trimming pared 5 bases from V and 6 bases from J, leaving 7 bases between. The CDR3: CSAAGPGELFF. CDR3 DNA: TGCAGTGCTGCTGGGCCCGGGGAGCTGTTTTTT.

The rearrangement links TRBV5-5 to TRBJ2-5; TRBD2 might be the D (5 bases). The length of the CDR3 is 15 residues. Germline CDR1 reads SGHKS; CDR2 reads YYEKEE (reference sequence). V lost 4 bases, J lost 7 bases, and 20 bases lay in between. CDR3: CASSVVGAMPATQYF. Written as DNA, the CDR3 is TGTGCCAGCAGCGTTGTGGGAGCCATGCCGGCGACCCAGTACTTC.

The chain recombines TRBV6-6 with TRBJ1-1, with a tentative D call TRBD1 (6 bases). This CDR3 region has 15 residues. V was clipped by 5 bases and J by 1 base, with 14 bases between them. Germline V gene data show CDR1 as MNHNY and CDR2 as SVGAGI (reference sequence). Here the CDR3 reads CASSPEGGENTEAFF. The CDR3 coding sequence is TGTGCCAGCAGTCCAGAGGGGGGTGAGAACACTGAAGCTTTCTTT.

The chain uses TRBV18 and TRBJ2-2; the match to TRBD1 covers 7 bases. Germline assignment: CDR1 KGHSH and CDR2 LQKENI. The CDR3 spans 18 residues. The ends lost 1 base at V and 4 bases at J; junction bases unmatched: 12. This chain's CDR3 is CASSPRLTGAWATGELFF. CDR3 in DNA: TGTGCCAGCTCACCACGCCTTACAGGGGCCTGGGCCACCGGGGAGCTGTTTTTT.

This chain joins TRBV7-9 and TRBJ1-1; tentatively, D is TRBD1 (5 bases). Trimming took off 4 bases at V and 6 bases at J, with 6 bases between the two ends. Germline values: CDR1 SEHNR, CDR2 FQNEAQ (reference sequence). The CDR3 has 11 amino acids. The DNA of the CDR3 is TGTGCCAGCAGCTCGGGACCTGAAGCTTTCTTT. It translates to CASSSGPEAFF. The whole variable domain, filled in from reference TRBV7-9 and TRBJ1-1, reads DTGVSQNPRHKITKRGQNVTFRCDPISEHNRLYWYRQTLGQGPEFLTYFQNEAQLEKSRLLSDRFSAERPKGSFSTLEIQRTEQGDSAMYLCASSSGPEAFFGQGTRLTVV.

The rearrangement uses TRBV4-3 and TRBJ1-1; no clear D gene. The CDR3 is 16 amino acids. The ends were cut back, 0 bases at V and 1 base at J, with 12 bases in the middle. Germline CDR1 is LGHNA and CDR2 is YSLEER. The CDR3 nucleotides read TGCGCCAGCAGCCAAGATTGGGCAGTGTCGAACACTGAAGCTTTCTTT. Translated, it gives CASSQDWAVSNTEAFF.

CDR3 loop: CASSRGGQAQETQYF. The CDR3 DNA sequence: TGCGCCAGCAGCCGAGGGGGACAGGCACAAGAGACCCAGTACTTC. The chain has TRBV4-3 and TRBJ2-5, with 8 bases fitting TRBD1. This CDR3 region has 15 residues. Per the germline V gene, CDR1 is LGHNA and CDR2 is YSLEER. V shed 4 bases and J 2 bases; nucleotides not matched to a gene: 6.

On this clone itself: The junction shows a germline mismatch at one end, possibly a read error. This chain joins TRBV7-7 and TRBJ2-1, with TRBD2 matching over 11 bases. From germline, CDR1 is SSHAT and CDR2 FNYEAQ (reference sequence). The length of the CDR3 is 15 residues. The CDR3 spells CASSHGTSGNNEQFF. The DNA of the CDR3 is TGTGCTAGCAGCCACGGGACTAGCGGCAACAATGAGCAGTTCTTC.

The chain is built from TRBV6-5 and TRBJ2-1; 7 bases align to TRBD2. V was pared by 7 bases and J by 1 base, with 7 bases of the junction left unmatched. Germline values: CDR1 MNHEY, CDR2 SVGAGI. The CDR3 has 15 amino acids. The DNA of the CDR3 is TGTGCCAGCAAAGCCGCGGGGGAATCCTACAATGAGCAGTTCTTC. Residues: CASKAAGESYNEQFF.

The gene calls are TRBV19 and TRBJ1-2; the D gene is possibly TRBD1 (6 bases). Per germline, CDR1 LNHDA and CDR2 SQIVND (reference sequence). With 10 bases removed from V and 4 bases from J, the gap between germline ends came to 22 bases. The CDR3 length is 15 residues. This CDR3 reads CATHHGGGAGYGYTF. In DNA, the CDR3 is TGTGCCACCCACCATGGGGGGGGCGCGGGCTATGGCTACACCTTC. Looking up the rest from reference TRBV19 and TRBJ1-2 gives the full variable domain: DGGITQSPKYLFRKEGQNVTLSCEQNLNHDAMYWYRQDPGQGLRLIYYSQIVNDFQKGDIAEGYSVSREKKESFPLTVTSAQKNPTAFYLCATHHGGGAGYGYTFGSGTRLTVV.

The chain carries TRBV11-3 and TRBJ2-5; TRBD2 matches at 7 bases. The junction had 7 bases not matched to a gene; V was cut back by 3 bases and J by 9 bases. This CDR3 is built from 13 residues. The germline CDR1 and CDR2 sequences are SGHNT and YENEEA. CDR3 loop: CASSLGLREAQYF. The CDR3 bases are TGTGCCAGCAGCTTGGGTCTTCGGGAGGCCCAGTACTTC.

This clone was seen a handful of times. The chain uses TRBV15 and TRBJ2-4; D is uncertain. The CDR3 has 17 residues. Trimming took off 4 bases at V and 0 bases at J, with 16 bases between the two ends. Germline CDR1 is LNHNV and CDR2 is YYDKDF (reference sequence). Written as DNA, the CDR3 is TGTGCCACCAGCACGGAGACGGCCACTCTAGCCAAAAACATTCAGTACTTC. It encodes CATSTETATLAKNIQYF.

The CDR3 sequence: CASSVASGPNNEQFF. The CDR3 bases are TGTGCCAGCAGCGTAGCCAGCGGGCCTAACAATGAGCAGTTCTTC. The V call is TRBV9, the J call TRBJ2-1; D possibly corresponds to TRBD2 (6 bases). Germline V gene lookup returns CDR1 SGDLS and CDR2 YYNGEE. The CDR3 length is 15 residues. V gave up 0 bases and J gave up 5 bases, with 12 bases separating them.

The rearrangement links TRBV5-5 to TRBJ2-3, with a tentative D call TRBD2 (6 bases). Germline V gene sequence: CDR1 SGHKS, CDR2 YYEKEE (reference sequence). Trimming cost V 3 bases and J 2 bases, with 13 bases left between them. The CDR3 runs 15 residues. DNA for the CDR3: TGTGCCAGCAGCTCCTCGACTAGGCTCACAGATACGCAGTATTTT. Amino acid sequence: CASSSSTRLTDTQYF. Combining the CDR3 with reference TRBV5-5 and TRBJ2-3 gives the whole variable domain DAGVTQSPTHLIKTRGQQVTLRCSPISGHKSVSWYQQVLGQGPQFIFQYYEKEERGRGNFPDRFSARQFPNYSSELNVNALLLGDSALYLCASSSSTRLTDTQYFGPGTRLTVL.